A selection of T cell receptor beta chains follows, all from one sample in a study of T cell repertoires in cytomegalovirus infection. Their antigen targets remain unknown. TCRdb re-called the reads through MiXCR, storing one row per CDR3 protein. The sample includes about 900,000 distinct CDR3 sequences, less than 40% of them seen just once. The sequences come from cultured CD8+ T cells from PBMCs, collected from culture after CMV antigen stimulation. The receptors come from a human donor in good health (CMV status not recorded). Some clones in this sample may be carry-over from other donors' samples. CDR3s include the opening cysteine and the closing phenylalanine or tryptophan. D genes are given only for firm matches. Clone size is not always given. Where it is, it says once, few, many or a class for expanded clones.

clone size,J gene,D gene,V gene,CDR3 DNA,CDR3 protein
many,TRBJ1-2,TRBD1,TRBV7-2,TGTGCCGGCCGGGACAGGGGACACTACACCTTC,CAGRDRGHYTF
many,TRBJ1-6,TRBD1,TRBV20-1,TGCAGTGCTAGAGATACAATAAGGCAGGGGGCTTCACCCCTCCACTTT,CSARDTIRQGASPLHF
NA,TRBJ1-5,NA,TRBV15,TGTGCCACCAGTCCCGACAGGTACAATCAGCCCCAGCATTTT,CATSPDRYNQPQHF
few,TRBJ2-5,NA,TRBV6-5,TGTGCCAGCAGTTACAGTTCCGGGCTGGAGACCCAGTACTTC,CASSYSSGLETQYF
NA,TRBJ1-1,TRBD1,TRBV7-9,TGTGCCAGCAGCCAACTCAGGGGGCTCACTGAAGCTTTCTTT,CASSQLRGLTEAFF
few,TRBJ2-2,NA,TRBV4-3,TGCGCCAGCAGCCAAGATATAACAGGAAGCCCCGGGGAGCTGTTTTTT,CASSQDITGSPGELFF
NA,TRBJ1-4,NA,TRBV28,TGTGCCAGCAGTTCTACCCGGAAACTGTTTTTT,CASSSTRKLFF
many,TRBJ2-7,TRBD1,TRBV20-1,TGCAGTGCTAGAGACCGACAGGGCCCCTACGAGCAGTACTTC,CSARDRQGPYEQYF
few,TRBJ1-1,TRBD1,TRBV27,TGTGCCACCATGACAGGGGCGAACACTGAAGCTTTCTTT,CATMTGANTEAFF
NA,TRBJ1-6,NA,TRBV7-8,TGTGCCAGCAGCCCACCTCCGCGCCTAAGCTCCTATAATTCACCCCTCCACTTT,CASSPPPRLSSYNSPLHF
NA,TRBJ2-3,NA,TRBV29-1,TGCAGCGTTGAAAGAGAAGTTCCAGATACGCAGTATTTT,CSVEREVPDTQYF
NA,TRBJ2-2,NA,TRBV7-2,TGTGCCAGCAGCTTATGGGGCGGGGAGACGAACACCGGGGAGCTGTTTTTT,CASSLWGGETNTGELFF
few,TRBJ2-2,NA,TRBV6-5,TGTGCCAGCAGTTACTCGTCGGTAGCTTACGCCGGGGAGCTGTTTTTT,CASSYSSVAYAGELFF
few,TRBJ1-1,NA,TRBV7-9,TGTGCCAGCAGCCCCTACATACACACTGAAGCTTTCTTT,CASSPYIHTEAFF
NA,TRBJ1-1,NA,TRBV12-3/TRBV12-4,NA,CASSSSNRKNTEAFF
few,TRBJ2-3,NA,TRBV24-1,TGTGCCACCAGTGAAAGGGGAACAGATACGCAGTATTTT,CATSERGTDTQYF
NA,TRBJ2-1,NA,TRBV19,TGTGCCAGTTTGACAGACGACCGCAATGAGCAGTTCTTC,CASLTDDRNEQFF
many,TRBJ1-1,NA,TRBV7-8,TGTGCCAGCAGCCCGGAAGCTTTCTTT,CASSPEAFF
NA,TRBJ2-7,NA,TRBV6-6,TGTGCCAGCAGTCCGATGGTCGAGCAGTACTTC,CASSPMVEQYF
many,TRBJ2-7,TRBD2,TRBV7-2,TGTGCCAGCAGCTTAGGGACTAGCGGACACGAGCAGTACTTC,CASSLGTSGHEQYF
NA,TRBJ2-1,NA,TRBV10-3,TGTGCCATCAGTCCCGAGGGGCTAGAATACGAGCAGTTCTTC,CAISPEGLEYEQFF
few,TRBJ2-6,NA,TRBV7-9,TGTGCCAGCAGCTTAAGGGATGTCGGTGACTACCGGTCTGAGGCCAACGTCCTGACTTTC,CASSLRDVGDYRSEANVLTF
NA,TRBJ1-2,NA,TRBV27,TGTGCCAGCAGTGTCTCCCGGGCCTCCTATGGCTACACCTTC,CASSVSRASYGYTF
many,TRBJ2-1,TRBD2,TRBV7-4,TGTGCCAGCAGCACTAGCGGGGGGGTTTTGGATGAGCAGTTCTTC,CASSTSGGVLDEQFF
NA,TRBJ1-6,TRBD1,TRBV27,TGTGCCAGCAGTTTAGTGTCCCGGGACAGAGATTCACCCCTCCACTTT,CASSLVSRDRDSPLHF
many,TRBJ1-3,NA,TRBV12-3/TRBV12-4,TGTGCCAGCAGTTTTTACACCCGACAGGTCGTACCTGGAAACACCATATATTTT,CASSFYTRQVVPGNTIYF
NA,TRBJ2-2,NA,TRBV7-9,TGTGCCAGCAGCCCCTGGGGGGTGAACACCGGGGAGCTGTTTTTT,CASSPWGVNTGELFF
many,TRBJ1-3,NA,TRBV7-2,TGTGCCAGCAGCTTCCGGGACATCACTGGAAACACCATATATTTT,CASSFRDITGNTIYF
NA,TRBJ2-1,NA,TRBV6-1,TGTGCCAGCAGTCGCCAGTCCAGGTCCGACAATGAGCAGTTCTTC,CASSRQSRSDNEQFF
few,TRBJ2-2,NA,TRBV7-6,TGTGCCAGCAGCTCGCCGTCCGGGAGAGACAGGGAGCTGTTTTTT,CASSSPSGRDRELFF
NA,TRBJ1-4,TRBD1,TRBV4-2,TGTGCCAGCAGCTCTCCTCAGGGGGTAAAACTGTTTTTT,CASSSPQGVKLFF
NA,TRBJ2-2,NA,TRBV25-1,TGTGCCAGCAGTGAAGGGGCAAGGGCCGGGGAGCTGTTTTTT,CASSEGARAGELFF
many,TRBJ2-1,TRBD1,TRBV19,TGTGCCAGCAGCCCAGACAGGGGGCCCTACAATGAGCAGTTCTTC,CASSPDRGPYNEQFF
NA,TRBJ1-1,NA,TRBV11-2,TGTGCCAGCAGCTTCTCGGCGTCGGGCACTGAAGCTTTCTTT,CASSFSASGTEAFF
NA,TRBJ2-5,NA,TRBV15,TGTGCCACCAGCCGAAACTTGGGACTTCGGAAGACCCAGTACTTC,CATSRNLGLRKTQYF
NA,TRBJ2-2,NA,TRBV19,TGTGCCAGAGGGACTTTGGAGCTGTTTTTT,CARGTLELFF
NA,TRBJ2-7,TRBD2,TRBV5-6,TGTGCCAGCAGACGGACTAGCGGGGGGGCCCCCAACGAGCAGTACTTC,CASRRTSGGAPNEQYF